This T cell receptor (beta chain) was captured in a study of beta chain features in type 1 diabetes. Whole-study findings and limits: In every one of the four CD4+ subsets, TCRB CDR3s were moderately but significantly shorter in Type 1 diabetes patients.

Isolation of CD4+ naive, central memory, regulatory and stem cell-like memory cells was achieved by sorting via CD45RO/CCR7/CD25/CD127/CD95/CD27. This clone has a handful of counts. Its antigen is unknown. Expressed TCRB transcripts were sequenced after all isolated RNA was converted to cDNA. The assay was immunoSEQ multiplex PCR, and TCRdb's table has in-frame clones only and misses some. The sample has 150,000 to 170,000 clones, under 13% seen once. Germline CDR1 reads MDHEN; CDR2 reads SYDVKM. Trimming cost V 8 bases and J 7 bases; bases outside gene matches: 6. The CDR3 sequence is 12 residues long.

This rearrangement joins TRBV28 to TRBJ1-2; 8 nucleotides line up with TRBD1. This TCR derives from a man aged 25-45 years with type 1 diabetes. The sequencing input was central memory CD4+ T cells from blood. In nucleotides, the CDR3 is TGTGCCAGCCGGACAGGGTCAATTGGCTACACCTTC. Protein: CASRTGSIGYTF.